This T cell receptor (beta chain) stems from a study of blood T cell repertoires in COVID-19. This table comes from immunoSEQ multiplex PCR, and its TCRdb copy is limited to in-frame clones, with some not included. Here the sample spans 170,000 or so clones, more than 85% being singletons. The germline V gene encodes CDR1 SEHNR and CDR2 FQNEAQ (reference sequence). V shed 1 base and J 4 bases; nucleotides not matched to a gene: 3. This CDR3 spans 14 amino acids. The sequence was obtained from a woman in her forties or fifties who had recovered from COVID-19. What was sequenced was PBMCs or T cells enriched from blood (not recorded which). The J gene is TRBJ2-5, the V gene TRBV7-9, with 7 bases that match TRBD2. For the CDR3, the DNA is TGTGCCAGCAGCTTAGTCGGCGGGGGAGAGACCCAGTACTTC. Translating it yields CASSLVGGGETQYF.